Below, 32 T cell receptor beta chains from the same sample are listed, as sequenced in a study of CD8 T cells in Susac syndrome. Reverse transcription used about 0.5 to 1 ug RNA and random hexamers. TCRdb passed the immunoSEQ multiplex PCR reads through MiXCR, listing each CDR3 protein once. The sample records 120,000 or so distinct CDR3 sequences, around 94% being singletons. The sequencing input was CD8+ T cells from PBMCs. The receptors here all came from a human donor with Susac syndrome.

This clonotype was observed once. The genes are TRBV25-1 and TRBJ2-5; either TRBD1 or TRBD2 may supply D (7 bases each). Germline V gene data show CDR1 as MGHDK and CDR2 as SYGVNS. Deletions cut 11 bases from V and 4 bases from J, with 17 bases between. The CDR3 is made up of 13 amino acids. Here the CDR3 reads CAGGEGAGETQYF. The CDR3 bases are TGTGCCGGGGGGGAGGGGGCAGGAGAGACCCAGTACTTC.

CDR3 DNA sequence: TGCGCCAGCAGCCAAGGAGCCCCTGGGCAGCAGTACTTC. It yields the protein CASSQGAPGQQYF. J is TRBJ2-4 and V is TRBV4-1; D uncertain. Per germline, CDR1 MGHRA and CDR2 YSYEKL. V lost 1 base, J lost 13 bases, and 14 bases lay in between. This CDR3 is built from 13 residues.

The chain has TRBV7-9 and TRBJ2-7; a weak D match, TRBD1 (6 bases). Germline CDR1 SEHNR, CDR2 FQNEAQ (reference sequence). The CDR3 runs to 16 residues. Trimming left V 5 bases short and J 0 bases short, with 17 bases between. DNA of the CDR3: TGTGCCAGCAGCGAGGGGGACCCTCTAAGCTCCTACGAGCAGTACTTC. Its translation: CASSEGDPLSSYEQYF.

DNA for the CDR3: TGCGCCAGCAGCCACGGACGGGGATGGGGCTACACCTTC. It encodes CASSHGRGWGYTF. The V call is TRBV5-1, the J call TRBJ1-2; D remains ambiguous. The V gene's germline CDR1 is SGHRS and CDR2 YFSETQ. CDR3 length: 13 residues. The V end was cut by 4 bases, the J end by 8 bases, with 15 bases between. The full variable domain, in which reference TRBV5-1 and TRBJ1-2 provide the parts outside the CDR3, is KAGVTQTPRYLIKTRGQQVTLSCSPISGHRSVSWYQQTPGQGLQFLFEYFSETQRNKGNFPGRFSGRQFSNSRSEMNVSTLELGDSALYLCASSHGRGWGYTFGSGTRLTVV.

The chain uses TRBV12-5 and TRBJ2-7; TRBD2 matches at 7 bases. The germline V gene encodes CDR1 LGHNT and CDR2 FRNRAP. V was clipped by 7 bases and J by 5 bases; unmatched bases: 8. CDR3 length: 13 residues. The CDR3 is CASALSGVHEQYF. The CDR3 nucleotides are TGTGCTAGTGCCTTGAGCGGGGTCCACGAGCAGTACTTC. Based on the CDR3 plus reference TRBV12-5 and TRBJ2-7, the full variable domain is DARVTQTPRHKVTEMGQEVTMRCQPILGHNTVFWYRQTMMQGLELLAYFRNRAPLDDSGMPKDRFSAEMPDATLATLKIQPSEPRDSAVYFCASALSGVHEQYFGPGTRLTVT.

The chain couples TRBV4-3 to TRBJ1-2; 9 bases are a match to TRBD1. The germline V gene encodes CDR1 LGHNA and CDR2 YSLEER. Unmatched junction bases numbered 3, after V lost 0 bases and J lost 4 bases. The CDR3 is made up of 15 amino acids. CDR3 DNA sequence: TGCGCCAGCAGCCAAGATTTGGGACAGGGCTATGGCTACACCTTC. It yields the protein CASSQDLGQGYGYTF.

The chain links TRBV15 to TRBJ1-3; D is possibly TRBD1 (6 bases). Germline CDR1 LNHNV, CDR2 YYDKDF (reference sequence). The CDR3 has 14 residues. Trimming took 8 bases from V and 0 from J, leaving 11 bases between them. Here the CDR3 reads CATGGAHSGNTIYF. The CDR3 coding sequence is TGTGCCACCGGGGGGGCCCACTCTGGAAACACCATATATTTT.

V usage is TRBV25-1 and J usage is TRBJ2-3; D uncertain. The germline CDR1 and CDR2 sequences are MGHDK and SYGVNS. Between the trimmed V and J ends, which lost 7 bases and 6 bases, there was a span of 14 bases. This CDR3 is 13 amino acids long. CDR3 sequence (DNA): TGTGCCAGCATCGAGGCTTTGGGGGATACGCAGTATTTT. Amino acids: CASIEALGDTQYF.

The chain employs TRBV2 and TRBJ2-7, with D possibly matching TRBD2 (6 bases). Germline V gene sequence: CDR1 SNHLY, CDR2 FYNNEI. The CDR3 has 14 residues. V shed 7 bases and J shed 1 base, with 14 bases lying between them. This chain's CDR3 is CASTTPGVSYEQYF. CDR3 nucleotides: TGTGCCAGCACCACGCCGGGGGTGTCCTACGAGCAGTACTTC.

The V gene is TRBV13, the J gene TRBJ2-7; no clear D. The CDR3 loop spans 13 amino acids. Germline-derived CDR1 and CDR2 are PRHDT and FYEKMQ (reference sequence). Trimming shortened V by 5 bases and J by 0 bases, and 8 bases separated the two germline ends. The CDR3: CASSPAGSYEQYF. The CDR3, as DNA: TGTGCCAGCAGCCCCGCCGGCTCCTACGAGCAGTACTTC.

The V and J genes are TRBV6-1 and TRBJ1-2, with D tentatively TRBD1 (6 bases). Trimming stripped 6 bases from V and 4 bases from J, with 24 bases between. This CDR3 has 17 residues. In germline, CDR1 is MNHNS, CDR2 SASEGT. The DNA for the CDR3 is TGTGCCAGCAGCCCTTTAACGGACAGACTTAACTTCTATGGCTACACCTTC. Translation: CASSPLTDRLNFYGYTF.

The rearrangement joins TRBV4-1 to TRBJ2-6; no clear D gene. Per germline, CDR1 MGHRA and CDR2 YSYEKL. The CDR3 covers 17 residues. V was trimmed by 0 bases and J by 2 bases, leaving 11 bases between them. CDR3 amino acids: CASSQDHLLTGANVLTF. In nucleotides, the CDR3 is TGCGCCAGCAGCCAAGATCATTTGCTGACTGGGGCCAACGTCCTGACTTTC.

The CDR3 spells CSVVLRQGRVFPGNQPQHF. CDR3 bases: TGCAGCGTTGTGTTGCGGCAGGGAAGAGTATTCCCCGGCAATCAGCCCCAGCATTTT. The chain is built from TRBV29-1 and TRBJ1-5, with D perhaps matching TRBD1 (5 bases). This CDR3 is 19 amino acids long. Germline CDR1 and CDR2: SQVTM and ANQGSEA. V shed 4 bases and J shed 2 bases, with 27 bases lying between them.

In DNA form, the CDR3 reads TGTGCCAGCAGCCCATGGTCCCAGGGTGGGGGAATCCAGTACTTC. Its translation: CASSPWSQGGGIQYF. The V and J genes are TRBV7-2 and TRBJ2-5, with D perhaps matching TRBD1 or TRBD2 (5 bases each). CDR3 length: 15 amino acids. Germline CDR1 SGHTA, CDR2 FQGNSA. V dropped 5 bases and J dropped 10 bases, with 23 bases sitting between them.

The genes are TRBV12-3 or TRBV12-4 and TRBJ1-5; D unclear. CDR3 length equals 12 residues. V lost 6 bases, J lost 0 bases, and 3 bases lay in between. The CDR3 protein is CASRASNQPQHF. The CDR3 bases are TGTGCCAGCAGGGCTAGCAATCAGCCCCAGCATTTT.

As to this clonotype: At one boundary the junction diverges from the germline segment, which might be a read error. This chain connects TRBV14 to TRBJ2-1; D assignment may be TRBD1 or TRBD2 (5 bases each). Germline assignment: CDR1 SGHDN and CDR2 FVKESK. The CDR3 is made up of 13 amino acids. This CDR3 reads CASSQGGPSLQIF. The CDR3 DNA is TGTGCCAGCAGCCAAGGGGGACCCTCCCTCCAGATCTTC.

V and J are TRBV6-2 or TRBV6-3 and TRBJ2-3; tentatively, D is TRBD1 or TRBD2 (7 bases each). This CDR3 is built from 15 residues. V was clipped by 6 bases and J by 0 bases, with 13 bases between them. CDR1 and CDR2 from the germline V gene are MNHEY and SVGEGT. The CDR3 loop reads CASSGGTASTDTQYF. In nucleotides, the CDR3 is TGTGCCAGCAGCGGGGGGACAGCTAGCACAGATACGCAGTATTTT.

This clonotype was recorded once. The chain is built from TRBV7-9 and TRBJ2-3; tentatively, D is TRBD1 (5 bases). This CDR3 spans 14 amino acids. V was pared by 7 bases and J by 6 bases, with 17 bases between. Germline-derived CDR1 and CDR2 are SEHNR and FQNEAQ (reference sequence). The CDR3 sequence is CASTAQGLRDTQYF. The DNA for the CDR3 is TGTGCCAGCACGGCGCAGGGCCTCCGGGATACGCAGTATTTT. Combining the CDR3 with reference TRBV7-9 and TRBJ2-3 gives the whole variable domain DTGVSQNPRHKITKRGQNVTFRCDPISEHNRLYWYRQTLGQGPEFLTYFQNEAQLEKSRLLSDRFSAERPKGSFSTLEIQRTEQGDSAMYLCASTAQGLRDTQYFGPGTRLTVL.

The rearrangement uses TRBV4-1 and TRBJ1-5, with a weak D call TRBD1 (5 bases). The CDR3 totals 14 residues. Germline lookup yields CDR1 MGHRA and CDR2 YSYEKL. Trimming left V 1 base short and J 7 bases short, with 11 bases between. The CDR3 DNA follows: TGCGCCAGCAGCCAAGTTCAGGGAAGCCAGCCCCAGCATTTT. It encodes CASSQVQGSQPQHF.

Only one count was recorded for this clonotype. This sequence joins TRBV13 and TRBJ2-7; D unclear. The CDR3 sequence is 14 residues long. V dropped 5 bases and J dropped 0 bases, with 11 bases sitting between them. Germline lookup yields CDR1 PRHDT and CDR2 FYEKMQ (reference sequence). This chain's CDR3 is CASSTRISSYEQYF. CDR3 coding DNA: TGTGCCAGCAGCACACGAATTAGCTCCTACGAGCAGTACTTC. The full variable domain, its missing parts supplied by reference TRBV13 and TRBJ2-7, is AAGVIQSPRHLIKEKRETATLKCYPIPRHDTVYWYQQGPGQDPQFLISFYEKMQSDKGSIPDRFSAQQFSDYHSELNMSSLELGDSALYFCASSTRISSYEQYFGPGTRLTVT.

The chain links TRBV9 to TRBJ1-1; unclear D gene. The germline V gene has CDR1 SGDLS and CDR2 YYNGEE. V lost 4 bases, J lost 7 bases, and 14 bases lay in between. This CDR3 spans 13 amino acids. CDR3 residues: CASSLYPLGEAFF. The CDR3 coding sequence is TGTGCCAGCAGCCTCTATCCGTTGGGTGAAGCTTTCTTT.

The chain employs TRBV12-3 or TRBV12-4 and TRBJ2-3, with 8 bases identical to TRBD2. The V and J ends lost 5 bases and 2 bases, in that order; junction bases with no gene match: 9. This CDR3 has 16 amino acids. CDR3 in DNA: TGTGCCAGCAGTACCCTCGGCGGGGGGTCCACAGATACGCAGTATTTT. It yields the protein CASSTLGGGSTDTQYF.

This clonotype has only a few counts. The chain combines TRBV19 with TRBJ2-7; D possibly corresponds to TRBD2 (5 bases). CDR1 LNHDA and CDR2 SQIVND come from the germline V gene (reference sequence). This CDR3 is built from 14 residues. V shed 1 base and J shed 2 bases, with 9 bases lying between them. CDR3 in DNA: TGTGCCAGTAGTATAGGTTCGGGGACCTACGAGCAGTACTTC. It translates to CASSIGSGTYEQYF.

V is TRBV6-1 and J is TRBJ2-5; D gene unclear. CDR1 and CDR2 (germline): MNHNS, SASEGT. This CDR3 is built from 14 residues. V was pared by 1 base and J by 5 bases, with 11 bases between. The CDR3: CASSEEVSSETQYF. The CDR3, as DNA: TGTGCCAGCAGTGAAGAGGTCAGTTCGGAGACCCAGTACTTC.

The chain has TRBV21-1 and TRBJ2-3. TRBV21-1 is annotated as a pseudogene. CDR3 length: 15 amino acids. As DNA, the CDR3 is TGTGCCAGCAGCAAACAAGCGGCTAGCACAGATACGCAGTATTTT. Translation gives CASSKQAASTDTQYF.

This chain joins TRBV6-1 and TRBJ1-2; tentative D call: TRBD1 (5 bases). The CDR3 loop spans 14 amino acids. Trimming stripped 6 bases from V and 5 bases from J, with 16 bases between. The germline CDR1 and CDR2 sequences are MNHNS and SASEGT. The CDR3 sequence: CASSGIGSGYGYTF. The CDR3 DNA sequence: TGTGCCAGCAGCGGTATCGGGTCAGGGTATGGCTACACCTTC.

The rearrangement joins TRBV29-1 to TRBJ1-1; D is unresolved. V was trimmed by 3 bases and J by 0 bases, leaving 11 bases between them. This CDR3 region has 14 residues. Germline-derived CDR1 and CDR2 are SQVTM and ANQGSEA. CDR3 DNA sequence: TGCAGCGTTGAGGCCGCTGTCATGAACACTGAAGCTTTCTTT. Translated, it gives CSVEAAVMNTEAFF.

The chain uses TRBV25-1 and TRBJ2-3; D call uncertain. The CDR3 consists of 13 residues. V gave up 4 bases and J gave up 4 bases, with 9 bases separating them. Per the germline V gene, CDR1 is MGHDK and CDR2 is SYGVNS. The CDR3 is CASSVRAADTQYF. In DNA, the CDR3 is TGTGCCAGCAGTGTAAGAGCCGCAGATACGCAGTATTTT.

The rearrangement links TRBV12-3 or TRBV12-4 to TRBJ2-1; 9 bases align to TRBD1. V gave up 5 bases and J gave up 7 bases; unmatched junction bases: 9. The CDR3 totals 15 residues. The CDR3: CASSPPGQGRNEQFF. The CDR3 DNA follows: TGTGCCAGCAGTCCTCCGGGACAGGGTAGAAATGAGCAGTTCTTC.

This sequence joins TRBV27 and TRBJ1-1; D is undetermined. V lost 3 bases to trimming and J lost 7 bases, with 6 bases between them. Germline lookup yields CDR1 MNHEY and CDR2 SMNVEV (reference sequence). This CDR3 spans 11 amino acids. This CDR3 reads CASSLGSEAFF. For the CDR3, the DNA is TGTGCCAGCAGTTTGGGCAGTGAAGCTTTCTTT.

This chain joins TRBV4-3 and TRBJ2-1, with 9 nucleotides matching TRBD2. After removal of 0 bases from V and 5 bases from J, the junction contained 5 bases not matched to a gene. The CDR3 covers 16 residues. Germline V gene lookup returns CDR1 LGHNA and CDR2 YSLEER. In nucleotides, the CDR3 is TGCGCCAGCAGCCAAGATGTGGCGGGGGGGAACAATGAGCAGTTCTTC. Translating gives CASSQDVAGGNNEQFF.

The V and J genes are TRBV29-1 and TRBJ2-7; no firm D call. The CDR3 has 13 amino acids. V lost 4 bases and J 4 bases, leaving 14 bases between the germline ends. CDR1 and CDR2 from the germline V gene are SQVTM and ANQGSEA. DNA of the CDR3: TGCAGCGTTGGAATACCGAATAGATACGAGCAGTACTTC. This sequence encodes CSVGIPNRYEQYF.